Presented here are 8 T cell receptor beta chains from one specimen sequenced in a study of blood T cell repertoires in COVID-19. Only in-frame clones appear in the TCRdb table, and some are missing; sequencing was by immunoSEQ multiplex PCR. Among fewer than 250,000 clones listed, 84% were seen once. The material sequenced was PBMCs or T cells enriched from blood (not recorded which). The source is a woman in her 30s who had recovered from COVID-19.

In its sample, this clone was seen once. The chain uses TRBV27 and TRBJ2-2, with TRBD2 identical over 11 bases. With 5 bases clipped from V and 5 bases from J, the junction kept 7 bases outside the gene matches. The CDR3 has 16 amino acids. CDR1 is MNHEY and CDR2 is SMNVEV in the germline V gene (reference sequence). Written as DNA, the CDR3 is TGTGCCAGCAGTCCCCGGGTAGCGGGAGGGACCGGGGAGCTGTTTTTT. It translates to CASSPRVAGGTGELFF.

This clone has just a few counts. The V and J genes are TRBV5-1 and TRBJ2-2; TRBD2 aligns across 13 bases. The germline V gene has CDR1 SGHRS and CDR2 YFSETQ. V trimming: 2 bases; J trimming: 4 bases; junction bases outside the gene matches: 5. The CDR3 spans 17 residues. For the CDR3, the DNA is TGCGCCAGCAGCTTACTAGCGGGGGGGCCGGGCACCGGGGAGCTGTTTTTT. Amino acids: CASSLLAGGPGTGELFF.

This chain links TRBV7-9 with TRBJ1-2, with 8 bases lining up with TRBD1. The length of the CDR3 is 14 residues. Germline CDR1 reads SEHNR; CDR2 reads FQNEAQ (reference sequence). The junction had 1 base not matched to a gene; V was cut back by 1 base and J by 3 bases. CDR3 region: CASSLEQGDYGYTF. In DNA form, the CDR3 reads TGTGCCAGCAGCTTAGAACAGGGGGACTATGGCTACACCTTC. Full variable domain (rest looked up from reference TRBV7-9 and TRBJ1-2): DTGVSQNPRHKITKRGQNVTFRCDPISEHNRLYWYRQTLGQGPEFLTYFQNEAQLEKSRLLSDRFSAERPKGSFSTLEIQRTEQGDSAMYLCASSLEQGDYGYTFGSGTRLTVV.

The chain carries TRBV10-2 and TRBJ1-2, with D possibly matching TRBD1 (5 bases). The CDR3 is 14 amino acids. Per the germline V gene, CDR1 is WSHSY and CDR2 is SAAADI. Trimming took off 5 bases at V and 7 bases at J, with 17 bases between the two ends. Written as DNA, the CDR3 is TGCGCCAGCAGTAGCCAGGGTAGGTTCGGTGGCTACACCTTC. Encoded protein: CASSSQGRFGGYTF.

The chain uses TRBV7-7 and TRBJ2-7, with 10 bases fitting TRBD2. The CDR3 has 18 residues. Germline CDR1 and CDR2: SSHAT and FNYEAQ (reference sequence). Losses at the gene ends were 11 bases for V and 0 bases for J; bases not matched to a gene: 19. The CDR3 bases are TGTGCCCCCGCGGCCGGGACTAGCGTTGGAGGGAGCTCCTACGAGCAGTACTTC. Encoded protein: CAPAAGTSVGGSSYEQYF.

The CDR3 loop is CASSLGDNTGELFF. The CDR3 bases are TGCGCCAGCAGCTTAGGGGATAACACCGGGGAGCTGTTTTTT. The rearrangement joins TRBV5-1 to TRBJ2-2, with D possibly matching TRBD1 (5 bases). V was pared by 2 bases and J by 2 bases, with 7 bases between. This CDR3 is 14 amino acids long. Germline V CDR1 and CDR2: SGHRS, YFSETQ.

The chain has TRBV28 and TRBJ2-2; 7 bases agree with TRBD2. Germline CDR1 reads MDHEN; CDR2 reads SYDVKM. Unmatched junction bases numbered 5, after V lost 6 bases and J lost 7 bases. CDR3 length equals 13 residues. Here the CDR3 DNA reads TGTGCCAGCAGAAGCGGGGTGGGCGGGGAGCTGTTTTTT. As protein: CASRSGVGGELFF.

The chain's CDR3 is CASSSTLNTGELFF. Here the CDR3 DNA reads TGTGCCAGCAGCTCCACTTTGAACACCGGGGAGCTGTTTTTT. This chain joins TRBV27 and TRBJ2-2; the D is unclear. The germline V and J ends were trimmed by 6 bases and 1 base, with 9 bases remaining between them. CDR3 length: 14 residues. CDR1 is MNHEY and CDR2 is SMNVEV in the germline V gene (reference sequence).